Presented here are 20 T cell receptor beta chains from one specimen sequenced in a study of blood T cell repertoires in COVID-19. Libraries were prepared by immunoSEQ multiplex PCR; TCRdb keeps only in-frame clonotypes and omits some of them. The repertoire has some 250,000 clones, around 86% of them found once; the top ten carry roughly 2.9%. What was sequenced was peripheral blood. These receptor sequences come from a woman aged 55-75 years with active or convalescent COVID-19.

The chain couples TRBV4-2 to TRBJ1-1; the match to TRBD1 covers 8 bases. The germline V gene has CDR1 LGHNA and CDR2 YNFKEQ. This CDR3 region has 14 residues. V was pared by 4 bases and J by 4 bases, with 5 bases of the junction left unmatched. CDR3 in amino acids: CASSLGTGGTEAFF. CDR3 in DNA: TGTGCCAGCAGCCTCGGGACAGGCGGCACTGAAGCTTTCTTT.

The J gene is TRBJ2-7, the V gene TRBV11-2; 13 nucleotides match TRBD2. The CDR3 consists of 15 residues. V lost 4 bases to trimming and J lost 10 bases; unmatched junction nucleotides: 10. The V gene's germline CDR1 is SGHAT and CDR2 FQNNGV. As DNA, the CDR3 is TGTGCCAGCAGCTCGGGACTAGCGGGGAGTTTGAGTCAGTACTTC. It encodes CASSSGLAGSLSQYF. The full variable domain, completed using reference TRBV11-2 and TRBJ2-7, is EAGVAQSPRYKIIEKRQSVAFWCNPISGHATLYWYQQILGQGPKLLIQFQNNGVVDDSQLPKDRFSAERLKGVDSTLKIQPAKLEDSAVYLCASSSGLAGSLSQYFGPGTRLTVT.

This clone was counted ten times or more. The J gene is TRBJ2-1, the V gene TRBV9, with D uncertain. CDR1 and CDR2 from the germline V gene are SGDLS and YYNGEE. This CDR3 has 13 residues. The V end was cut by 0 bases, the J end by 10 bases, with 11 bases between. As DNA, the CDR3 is TGTGCCAGCAGCGTAGTTGAGGCCTCGGAGCAGTTCTTC. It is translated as CASSVVEASEQFF. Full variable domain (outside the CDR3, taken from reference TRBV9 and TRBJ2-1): DSGVTQTPKHLITATGQRVTLRCSPRSGDLSVYWYQQSLDQGLQFLIQYYNGEERAKGNILERFSAQQFPDLHSELNLSSLELGDSALYFCASSVVEASEQFFGPGTRLTVL.

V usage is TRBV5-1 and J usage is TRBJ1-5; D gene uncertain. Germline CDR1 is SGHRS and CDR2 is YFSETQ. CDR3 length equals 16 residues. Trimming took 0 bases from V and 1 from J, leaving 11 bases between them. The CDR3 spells CASSLDGSRSNQPQHF. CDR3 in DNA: TGCGCCAGCAGCTTGGACGGGAGTCGGAGCAATCAGCCCCAGCATTTT.

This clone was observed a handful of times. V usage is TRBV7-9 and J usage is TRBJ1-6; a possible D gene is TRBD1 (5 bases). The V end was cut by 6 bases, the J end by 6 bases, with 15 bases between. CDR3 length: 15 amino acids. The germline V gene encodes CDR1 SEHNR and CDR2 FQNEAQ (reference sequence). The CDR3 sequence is CASRSTGMANSPLHF. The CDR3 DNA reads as TGTGCCAGCAGATCAACAGGAATGGCTAATTCACCCCTCCACTTT.

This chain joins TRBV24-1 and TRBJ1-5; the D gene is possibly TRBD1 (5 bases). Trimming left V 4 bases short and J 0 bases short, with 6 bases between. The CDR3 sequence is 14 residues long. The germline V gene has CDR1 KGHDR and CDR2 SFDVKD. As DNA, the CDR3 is TGTGCCACCAGTGAACAGGATAGCAATCAGCCCCAGCATTTT. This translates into CATSEQDSNQPQHF.

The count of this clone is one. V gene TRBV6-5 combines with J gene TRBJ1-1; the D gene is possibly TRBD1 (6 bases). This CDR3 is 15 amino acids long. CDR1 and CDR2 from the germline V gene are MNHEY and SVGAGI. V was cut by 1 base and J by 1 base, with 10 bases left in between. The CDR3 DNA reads TGTGCCAGCAGTTACTTATTACAGGGGAACACTGAAGCTTTCTTT. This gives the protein CASSYLLQGNTEAFF.

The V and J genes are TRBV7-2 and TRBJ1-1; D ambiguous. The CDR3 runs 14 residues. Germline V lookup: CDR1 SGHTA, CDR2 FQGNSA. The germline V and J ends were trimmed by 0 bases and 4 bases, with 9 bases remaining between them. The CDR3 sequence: CASSLAAGRTEAFF. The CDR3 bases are TGTGCCAGCAGCTTAGCGGCAGGCCGCACTGAAGCTTTCTTT.

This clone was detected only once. CDR3 sequence: CASSSGLAGTQETQYF. The CDR3 nucleotides are TGTGCCAGCAGCTCGGGACTAGCGGGTACCCAAGAGACCCAGTACTTC. This chain joins TRBV7-8 and TRBJ2-5; 12 bases fit TRBD2. Per germline, CDR1 SGHVS and CDR2 FQNEAQ. The V gene end was trimmed by 4 bases and the J gene end by 1 base; junction bases not matched to a gene: 4. The CDR3 length is 16 residues.

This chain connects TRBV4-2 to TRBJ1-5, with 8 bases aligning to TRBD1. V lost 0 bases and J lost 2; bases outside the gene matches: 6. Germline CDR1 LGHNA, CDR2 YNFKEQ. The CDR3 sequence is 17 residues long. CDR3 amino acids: CASSQDPGRGRNQPQHF. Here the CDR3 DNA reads TGTGCCAGCAGCCAAGATCCCGGCAGGGGGCGCAATCAGCCCCAGCATTTT.

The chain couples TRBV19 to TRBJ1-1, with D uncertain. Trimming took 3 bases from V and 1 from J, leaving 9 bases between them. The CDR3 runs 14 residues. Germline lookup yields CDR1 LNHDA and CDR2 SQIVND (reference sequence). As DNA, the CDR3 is TGTGCCAGTAGTATGTGGGCACAGAACACTGAAGCTTTCTTT. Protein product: CASSMWAQNTEAFF.

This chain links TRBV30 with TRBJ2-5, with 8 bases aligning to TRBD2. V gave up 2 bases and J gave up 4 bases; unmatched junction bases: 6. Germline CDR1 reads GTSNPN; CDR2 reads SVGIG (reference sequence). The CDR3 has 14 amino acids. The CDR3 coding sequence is TGTGCCTGGAGTCGAGGGAGCGGGGGAGAGACCCAGTACTTC. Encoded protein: CAWSRGSGGETQYF.

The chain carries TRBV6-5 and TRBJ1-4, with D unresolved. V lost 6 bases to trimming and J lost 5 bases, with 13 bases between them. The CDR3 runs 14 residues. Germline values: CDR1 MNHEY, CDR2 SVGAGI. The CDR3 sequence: CASRWGAGNEKLFF. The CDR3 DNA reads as TGTGCCAGCAGGTGGGGAGCGGGGAATGAAAAACTGTTTTTT.

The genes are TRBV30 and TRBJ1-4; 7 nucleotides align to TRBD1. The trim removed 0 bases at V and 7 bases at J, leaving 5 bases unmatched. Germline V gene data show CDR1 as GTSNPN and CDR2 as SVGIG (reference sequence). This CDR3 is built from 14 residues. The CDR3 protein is CAWSVGGASEKLFF. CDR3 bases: TGTGCCTGGAGTGTAGGGGGCGCGTCTGAAAAACTGTTTTTT.

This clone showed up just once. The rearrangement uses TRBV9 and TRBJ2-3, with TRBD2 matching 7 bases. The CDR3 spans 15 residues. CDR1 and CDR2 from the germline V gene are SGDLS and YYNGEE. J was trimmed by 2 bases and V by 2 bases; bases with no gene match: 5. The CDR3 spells CASSVRSGTTDTQYF. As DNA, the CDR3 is TGTGCCAGCAGCGTCAGGAGCGGGACCACAGATACGCAGTATTTT.

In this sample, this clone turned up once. As DNA, the CDR3 is TGTGCCACCAGCAGAAGCGGGACAGGGAGAGCCTACGAGCAGTACTTC. This sequence encodes CATSRSGTGRAYEQYF. J is TRBJ2-7 and V is TRBV15; the match to TRBD1 covers 9 bases. The V and J ends lost 2 bases and 2 bases, in that order; junction bases with no gene match: 7. Looked up from germline, CDR1 is LNHNV and CDR2 is YYDKDF (reference sequence). The CDR3 consists of 16 residues.

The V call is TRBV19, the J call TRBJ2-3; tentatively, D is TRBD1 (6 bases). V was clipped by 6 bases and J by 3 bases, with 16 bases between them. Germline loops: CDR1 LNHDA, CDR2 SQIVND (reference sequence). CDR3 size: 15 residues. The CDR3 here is CASSDQGIGTDTQYF. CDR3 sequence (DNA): TGTGCCAGTAGCGACCAGGGGATCGGGACAGATACGCAGTATTTT.

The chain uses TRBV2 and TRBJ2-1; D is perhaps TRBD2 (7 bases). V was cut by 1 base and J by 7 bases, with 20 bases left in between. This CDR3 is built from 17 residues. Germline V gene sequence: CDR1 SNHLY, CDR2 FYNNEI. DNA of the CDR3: TGTGCCAGCAGTGAAGGCTTAGGGGGGGTCCGGCGAAATGAGCAGTTCTTC. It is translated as CASSEGLGGVRRNEQFF.

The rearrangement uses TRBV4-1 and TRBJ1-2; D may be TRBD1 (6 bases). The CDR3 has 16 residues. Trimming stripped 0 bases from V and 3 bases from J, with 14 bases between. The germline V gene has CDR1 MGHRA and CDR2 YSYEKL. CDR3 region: CASSQDNRELYYGYTF. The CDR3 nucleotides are TGCGCCAGCAGCCAAGATAACAGGGAATTGTACTATGGCTACACCTTC.

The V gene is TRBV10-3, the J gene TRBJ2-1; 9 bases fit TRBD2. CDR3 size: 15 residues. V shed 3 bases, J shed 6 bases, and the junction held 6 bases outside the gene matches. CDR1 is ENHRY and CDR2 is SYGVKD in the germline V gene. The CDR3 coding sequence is TGTGCCATCAGTGATTCTAAGCGGGGGGTCAATGAGCAGTTCTTC. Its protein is CAISDSKRGVNEQFF.